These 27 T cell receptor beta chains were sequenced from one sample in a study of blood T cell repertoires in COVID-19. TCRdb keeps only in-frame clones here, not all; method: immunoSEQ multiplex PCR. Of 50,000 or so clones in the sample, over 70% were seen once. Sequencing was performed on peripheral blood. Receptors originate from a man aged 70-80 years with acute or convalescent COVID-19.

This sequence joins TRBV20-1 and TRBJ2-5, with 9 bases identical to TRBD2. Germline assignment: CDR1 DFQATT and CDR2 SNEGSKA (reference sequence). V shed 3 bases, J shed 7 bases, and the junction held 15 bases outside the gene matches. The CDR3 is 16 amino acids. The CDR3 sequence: CSASVSGSGRSRTQYF. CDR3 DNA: TGCAGTGCTAGTGTGTCGGGTAGCGGGAGATCCAGGACCCAGTACTTC.

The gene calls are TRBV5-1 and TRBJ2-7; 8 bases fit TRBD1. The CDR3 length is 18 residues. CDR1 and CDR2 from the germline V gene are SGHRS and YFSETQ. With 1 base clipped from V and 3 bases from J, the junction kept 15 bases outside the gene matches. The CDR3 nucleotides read TGCGCCAGCAGCTTGAGGTCCCCCGGACAGGGAGTGAGCTACGAGCAGTACTTC. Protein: CASSLRSPGQGVSYEQYF.

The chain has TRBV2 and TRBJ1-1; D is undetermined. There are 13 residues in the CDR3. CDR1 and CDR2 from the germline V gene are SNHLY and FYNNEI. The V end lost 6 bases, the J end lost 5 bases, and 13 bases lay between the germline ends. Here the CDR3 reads CASRPHGDTEAFF. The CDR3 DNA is TGTGCCAGCAGGCCCCACGGGGATACTGAAGCTTTCTTT.

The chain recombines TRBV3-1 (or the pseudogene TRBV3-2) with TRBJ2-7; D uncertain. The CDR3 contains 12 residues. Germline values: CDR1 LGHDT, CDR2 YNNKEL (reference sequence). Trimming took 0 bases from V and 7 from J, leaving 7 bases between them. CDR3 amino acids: CASSQDRREQYF. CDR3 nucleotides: TGTGCCAGCAGCCAAGACAGGCGAGAGCAGTACTTC.

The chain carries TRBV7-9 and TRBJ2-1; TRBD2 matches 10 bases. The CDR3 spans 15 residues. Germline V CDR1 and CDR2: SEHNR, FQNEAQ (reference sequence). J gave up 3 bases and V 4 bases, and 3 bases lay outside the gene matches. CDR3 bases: TGTGCCAGCAGCTATATAGCGGGGGGCTACAATGAGCAGTTCTTC. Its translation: CASSYIAGGYNEQFF.

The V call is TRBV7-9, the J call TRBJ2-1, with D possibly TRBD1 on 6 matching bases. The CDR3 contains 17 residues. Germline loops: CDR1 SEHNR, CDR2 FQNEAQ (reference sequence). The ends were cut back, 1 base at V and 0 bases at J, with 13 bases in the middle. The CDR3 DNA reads TGTGCCAGCAGCTTAGGGGGGCACAGTAGCTCCTACAATGAGCAGTTCTTC. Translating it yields CASSLGGHSSSYNEQFF.

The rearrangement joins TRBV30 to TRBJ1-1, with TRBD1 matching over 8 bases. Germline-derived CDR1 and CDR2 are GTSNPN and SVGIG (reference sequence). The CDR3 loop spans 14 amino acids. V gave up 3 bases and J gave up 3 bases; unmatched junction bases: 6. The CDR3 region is CAWRTRGRDTEAFF. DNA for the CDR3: TGTGCCTGGAGGACCAGGGGGCGCGACACTGAAGCTTTCTTT.

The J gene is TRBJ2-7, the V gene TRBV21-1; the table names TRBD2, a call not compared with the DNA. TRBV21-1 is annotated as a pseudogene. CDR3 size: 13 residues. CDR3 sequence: CARGGREAYEQYF. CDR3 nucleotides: TGTGCCAGGGGGGGGCGCGAAGCCTACGAGCAGTACTTC.

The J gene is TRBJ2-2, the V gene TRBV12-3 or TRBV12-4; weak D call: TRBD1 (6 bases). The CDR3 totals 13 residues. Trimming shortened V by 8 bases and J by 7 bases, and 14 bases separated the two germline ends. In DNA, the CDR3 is TGTGCCAGCGCCTGGGACACGGTCGGGGAGCTGTTTTTT. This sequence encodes CASAWDTVGELFF.

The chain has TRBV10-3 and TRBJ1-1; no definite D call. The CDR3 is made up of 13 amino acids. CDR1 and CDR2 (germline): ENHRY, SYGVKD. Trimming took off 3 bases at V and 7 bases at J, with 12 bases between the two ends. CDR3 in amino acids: CAISDLVRIEAFF. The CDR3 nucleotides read TGTGCCATCAGTGATTTGGTGCGGATTGAAGCTTTCTTT.

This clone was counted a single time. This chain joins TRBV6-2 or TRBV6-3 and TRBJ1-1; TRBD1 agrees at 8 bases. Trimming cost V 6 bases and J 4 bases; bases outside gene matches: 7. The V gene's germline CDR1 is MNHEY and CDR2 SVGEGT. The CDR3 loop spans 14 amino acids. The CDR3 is CASSLQGAPTEAFF. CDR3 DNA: TGTGCCAGCAGCCTTCAGGGGGCGCCCACTGAAGCTTTCTTT.

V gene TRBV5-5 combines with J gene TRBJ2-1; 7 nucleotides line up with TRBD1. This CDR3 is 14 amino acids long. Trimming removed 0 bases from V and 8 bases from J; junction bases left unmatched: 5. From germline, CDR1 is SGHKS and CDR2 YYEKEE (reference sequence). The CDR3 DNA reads TGTGCCAGCAGCTTGGGACAGGGAATGGATGAGCAGTTCTTC. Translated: CASSLGQGMDEQFF.

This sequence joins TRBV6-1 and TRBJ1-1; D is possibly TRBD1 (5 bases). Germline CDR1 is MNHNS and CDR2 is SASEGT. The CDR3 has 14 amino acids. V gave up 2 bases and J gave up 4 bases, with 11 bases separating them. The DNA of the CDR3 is TGTGCCAGCAGTGAACAGGGTAGATTCACTGAAGCTTTCTTT. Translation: CASSEQGRFTEAFF.

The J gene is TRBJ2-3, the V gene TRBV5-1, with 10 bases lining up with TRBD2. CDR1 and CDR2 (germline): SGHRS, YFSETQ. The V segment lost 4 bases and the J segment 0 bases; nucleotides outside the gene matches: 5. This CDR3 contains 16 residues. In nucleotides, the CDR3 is TGCGCCAGCAGCGACCCGGGACTAGCGAGCACAGATACGCAGTATTTT. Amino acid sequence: CASSDPGLASTDTQYF.

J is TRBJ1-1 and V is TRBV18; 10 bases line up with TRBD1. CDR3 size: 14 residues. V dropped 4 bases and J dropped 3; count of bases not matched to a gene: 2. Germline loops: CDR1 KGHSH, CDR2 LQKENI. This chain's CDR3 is CASSRGTGDTEAFF. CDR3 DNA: TGTGCCAGCTCACGCGGGACAGGGGACACTGAAGCTTTCTTT.

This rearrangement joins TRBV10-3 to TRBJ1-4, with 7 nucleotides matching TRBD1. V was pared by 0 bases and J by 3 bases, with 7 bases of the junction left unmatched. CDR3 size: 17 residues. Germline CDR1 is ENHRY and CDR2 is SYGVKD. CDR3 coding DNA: TGTGCCATCAGTGAGTCCCGACAGGGTAGGGCTAATGAAAAACTGTTTTTT. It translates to CAISESRQGRANEKLFF.

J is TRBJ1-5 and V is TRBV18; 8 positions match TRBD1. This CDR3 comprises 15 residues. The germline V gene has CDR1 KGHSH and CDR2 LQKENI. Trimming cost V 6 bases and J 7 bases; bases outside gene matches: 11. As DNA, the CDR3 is TGTGCCAGCTCCCTCGGACAGGGAGGACGGCAGCCCCAGCATTTT. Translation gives CASSLGQGGRQPQHF.

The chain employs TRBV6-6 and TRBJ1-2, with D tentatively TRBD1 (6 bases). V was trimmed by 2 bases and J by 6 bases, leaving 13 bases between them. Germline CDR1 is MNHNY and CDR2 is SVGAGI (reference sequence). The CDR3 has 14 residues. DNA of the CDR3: TGTGCCAGCAGTTACGGGGGGGGCCCTGATGGCTACACCTTC. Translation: CASSYGGGPDGYTF.

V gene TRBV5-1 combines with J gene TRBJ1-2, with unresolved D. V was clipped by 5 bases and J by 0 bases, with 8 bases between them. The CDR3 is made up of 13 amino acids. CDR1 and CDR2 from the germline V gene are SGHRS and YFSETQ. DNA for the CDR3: TGCGCCAGCAGATCAGATCCTAACTATGGCTACACCTTC. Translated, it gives CASRSDPNYGYTF.

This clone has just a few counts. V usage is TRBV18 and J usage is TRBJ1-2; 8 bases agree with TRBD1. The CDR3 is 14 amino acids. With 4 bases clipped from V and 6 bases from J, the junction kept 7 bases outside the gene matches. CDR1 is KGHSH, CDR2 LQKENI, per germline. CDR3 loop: CASSLTGESNGYTF. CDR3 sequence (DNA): TGTGCCAGCTCACTGACAGGGGAATCGAATGGCTACACCTTC.

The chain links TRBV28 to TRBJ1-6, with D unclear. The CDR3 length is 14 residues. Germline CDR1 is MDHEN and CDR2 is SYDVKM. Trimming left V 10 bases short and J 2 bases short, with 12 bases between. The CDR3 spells CAILTGTYNSPLHF. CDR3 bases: TGTGCCATCCTGACCGGGACCTATAATTCACCCCTCCACTTT.

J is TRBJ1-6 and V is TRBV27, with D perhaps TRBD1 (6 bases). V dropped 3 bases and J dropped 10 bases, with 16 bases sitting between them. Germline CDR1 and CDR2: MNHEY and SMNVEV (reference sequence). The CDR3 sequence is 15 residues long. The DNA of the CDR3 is TGTGCCAGCAGTTTCGACTCAGGGGAGCGGTCACCCCTCCACTTT. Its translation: CASSFDSGERSPLHF.

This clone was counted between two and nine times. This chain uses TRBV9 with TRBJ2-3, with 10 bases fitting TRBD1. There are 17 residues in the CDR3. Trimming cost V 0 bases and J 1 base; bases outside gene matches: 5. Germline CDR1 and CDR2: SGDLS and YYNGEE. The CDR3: CASSVVGQGVGTDTQYF. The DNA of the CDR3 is TGTGCCAGCAGCGTAGTAGGACAGGGGGTCGGCACAGATACGCAGTATTTT. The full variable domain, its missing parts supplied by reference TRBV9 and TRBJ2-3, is DSGVTQTPKHLITATGQRVTLRCSPRSGDLSVYWYQQSLDQGLQFLIQYYNGEERAKGNILERFSAQQFPDLHSELNLSSLELGDSALYFCASSVVGQGVGTDTQYFGPGTRLTVL.

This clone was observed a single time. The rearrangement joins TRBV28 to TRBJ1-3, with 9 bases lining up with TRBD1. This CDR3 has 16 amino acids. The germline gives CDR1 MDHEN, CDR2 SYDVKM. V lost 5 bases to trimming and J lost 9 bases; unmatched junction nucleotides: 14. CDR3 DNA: TGTGCCAGCAGTGGCCCCGGGACAGGGCCACTGGGCACCATATATTTT. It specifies CASSGPGTGPLGTIYF.

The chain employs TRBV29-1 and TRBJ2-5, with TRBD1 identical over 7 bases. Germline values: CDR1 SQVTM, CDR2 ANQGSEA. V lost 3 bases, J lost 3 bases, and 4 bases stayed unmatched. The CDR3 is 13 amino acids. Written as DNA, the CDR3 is TGCAGCGTTGACGAGGGGGCGGAAGAGACCCAGTACTTC. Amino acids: CSVDEGAEETQYF.

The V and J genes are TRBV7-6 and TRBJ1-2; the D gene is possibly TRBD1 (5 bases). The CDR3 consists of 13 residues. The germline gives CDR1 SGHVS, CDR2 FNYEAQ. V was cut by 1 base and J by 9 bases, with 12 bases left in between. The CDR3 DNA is TGTGCCAGCAGCTTAGGCCCCCGGGGGAGCTACACCTTC. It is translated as CASSLGPRGSYTF.

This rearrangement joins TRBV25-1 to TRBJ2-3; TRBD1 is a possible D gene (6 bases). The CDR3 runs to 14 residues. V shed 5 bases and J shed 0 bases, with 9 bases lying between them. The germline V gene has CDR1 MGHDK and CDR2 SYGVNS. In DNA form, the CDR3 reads TGTGCCAGCAGTCCGACAGGCAGCACAGATACGCAGTATTTT. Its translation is CASSPTGSTDTQYF.